The 23 T cell receptor beta chains in this list originate from one sample, sequenced in a study of human T cells and chemical hapten exposure. Sample time point: patch test 2, 6 weeks after DPC sensitization. As for treatment: therapeutic diphenylcyclopropenone sensitization with weekly scalp DPC. TCRdb itself ran the RACE reads through MiXCR, one entry per CDR3 protein. The table includes approximately 350,000 distinct CDR3 sequences, around 6% detected once. The sequencing here drew on whole blood, taken in connection with sensitization to the hapten diphenylcyclopropenone (DPC). These receptors all come from a woman aged 18-35 years with alopecia areata. Some clones in this sample may be carry-over from other donors' samples.

This clonotype was picked up many times. V is TRBV12-3 or TRBV12-4 and J is TRBJ1-3; D is perhaps TRBD1 (5 bases). V gave up 6 bases and J gave up 0 bases, with 12 bases separating them. The CDR3 sequence is 15 residues long. DNA of the CDR3: TGTGCCAGCAGCGATGGGACGTACTCTGGAAACACCATATATTTT. Translated: CASSDGTYSGNTIYF.

In this sample, this clonotype turned up many times. The chain has TRBV4-2 and TRBJ1-1; possibly TRBD1 for D (5 bases). V was cut by 0 bases and J by 5 bases, with 16 bases left in between. Germline V gene data show CDR1 as LGHNA and CDR2 as YNFKEQ. This CDR3 is 16 amino acids long. The CDR3 region is CASSQDQNGAMTEAFF. In nucleotides, the CDR3 is TGTGCCAGCAGCCAAGATCAGAACGGGGCGATGACTGAAGCTTTCTTT.

This clonotype was seen repeatedly, ten times or more. This chain joins TRBV27 and TRBJ2-7, with 8 bases aligning to TRBD1. The CDR3 extends over 15 amino acids. Germline CDR1 MNHEY, CDR2 SMNVEV (reference sequence). V shed 1 base and J 5 bases; nucleotides not matched to a gene: 7. The CDR3 sequence is CASSLWGTGSDEQYF. Here the CDR3 DNA reads TGTGCCAGCAGTTTATGGGGGACAGGATCGGACGAGCAGTACTTC.

This clonotype showed up just a few times. This sequence joins TRBV5-4 and TRBJ1-6; 11 nucleotides match TRBD1. Per germline, CDR1 SGHNT and CDR2 YYREEE (reference sequence). CDR3 length equals 17 residues. The V segment lost 0 bases and the J segment 7 bases; nucleotides outside the gene matches: 6. CDR3 loop: CASSLAGTGGVNSPLHF. The CDR3 DNA follows: TGTGCCAGCAGCTTGGCCGGGACAGGGGGAGTAAATTCACCCCTCCACTTT.

This clonotype has only a few counts. The chain employs TRBV4-3 and TRBJ1-4, with a weak D call TRBD1 (5 bases). Germline CDR1 and CDR2: LGHNA and YSLEER. With 0 bases removed from V and 8 bases from J, the gap between germline ends came to 19 bases. The CDR3 has 17 residues. The CDR3 loop is CASSQDTIGGKAEKLFF. In nucleotides, the CDR3 is TGCGCCAGCAGCCAAGATACCATTGGGGGAAAGGCCGAAAAACTGTTTTTT.

This clonotype has a single count. A single base separates this from a much larger clone, so it may be a read error. The rearrangement links TRBV5-4 to TRBJ2-3; 9 bases are a match to TRBD2. Germline values: CDR1 SGHNT, CDR2 YYREEE (reference sequence). Germline trimming cut 2 bases from V and 0 bases from J; bases unmatched to any gene: 4. The CDR3 covers 16 residues. The CDR3 DNA reads TGTGCCAGCAGCTTTCAGCGGGGGGCGAGCACAGATACGCAGTATTTT. This translates into CASSFQRGASTDTQYF.

This clonotype appeared many times. The chain has TRBV21-1 and TRBJ1-1. TRBV21-1 is marked as a pseudogene. The CDR3 runs to 14 residues. The CDR3 nucleotides are TGTGCCAGCAGCAAAGGATGGAAAACGGCCGGAGCTTTCTTT. Its translation: CASSKGWKTAGAFF.

This chain's CDR3 is CSARDGGSSYNEQFF. CDR3 nucleotides: TGCAGTGCTAGAGATGGCGGCAGCTCCTACAATGAGCAGTTCTTC. The V and J genes are TRBV20-1 and TRBJ2-1; D remains ambiguous. CDR3 length equals 15 residues. The V end was cut by 0 bases, the J end by 0 bases, with 9 bases between. Germline V gene sequence: CDR1 DFQATT, CDR2 SNEGSKA (reference sequence).

This clonotype was recorded at least ten times. This chain uses TRBV10-3 with TRBJ1-5; TRBD1 aligns across 7 bases. V shed 5 bases and J 5 bases; nucleotides not matched to a gene: 6. CDR3 size: 14 residues. Germline CDR1 is ENHRY and CDR2 is SYGVKD. CDR3 sequence: CAISRTGTDQPQHF. The DNA for the CDR3 is TGTGCCATCAGTCGGACAGGAACCGATCAGCCCCAGCATTTT.

This clonotype showed up many times. This chain links TRBV7-9 with TRBJ1-4; D is possibly TRBD1 (6 bases). The V and J ends lost 6 bases and 7 bases respectively, with 18 bases between them. This CDR3 region has 15 residues. Germline CDR1 SEHNR, CDR2 FQNEAQ (reference sequence). DNA of the CDR3: TGTGCCAGCAGGAGGGCCGAGCTAGGGGGTGAAAAACTGTTTTTT. Protein product: CASRRAELGGEKLFF.

A few counts support this clonotype. The chain is built from TRBV4-1 and TRBJ1-1; D gene ambiguous. The length of the CDR3 is 15 residues. Per the germline V gene, CDR1 is MGHRA and CDR2 is YSYEKL. V shed 2 bases and J shed 0 bases, with 10 bases lying between them. The CDR3 bases are TGCGCCAGCAGCCAAAACCCTACAATGAACACTGAAGCTTTCTTT. Its translation is CASSQNPTMNTEAFF.

The chain has TRBV7-9 and TRBJ2-1; 15 nucleotides agree with TRBD2. CDR1 is SEHNR, CDR2 FQNEAQ, per germline (reference sequence). The CDR3 has 16 residues. With 3 bases clipped from V and 8 bases from J, the junction kept 5 bases outside the gene matches. In DNA, the CDR3 is TGTGCCAGCAGCTTGGGGACTAGCGGGGGGAGCGATGAGCAGTTCTTC. It translates to CASSLGTSGGSDEQFF.

In its sample, this clonotype was seen a few times. V usage is TRBV12-3 or TRBV12-4 and J usage is TRBJ2-3, with D possibly matching TRBD2 (5 bases). CDR3 length: 11 amino acids. V dropped 7 bases and J dropped 4 bases, with 6 bases sitting between them. Here the CDR3 DNA reads TGTGCCAGCACCGGGGCAGATACGCAGTATTTT. Translating gives CASTGADTQYF.

Only a few counts were recorded for this clonotype. The chain's CDR3 is CASTFSGGAETQYF. The CDR3 DNA sequence: TGCGCCAGCACCTTTTCGGGGGGAGCGGAGACCCAGTACTTC. This rearrangement joins TRBV5-1 to TRBJ2-5; TRBD2 matches at 7 bases. The length of the CDR3 is 14 residues. J gave up 5 bases and V 6 bases, and 10 bases lay outside the gene matches. Germline values: CDR1 SGHRS, CDR2 YFSETQ.

The rearrangement uses TRBV5-1 and TRBJ2-7; TRBD1 matches 10 bases. This CDR3 has 16 residues. Germline CDR1 SGHRS, CDR2 YFSETQ. The V gene end was trimmed by 4 bases and the J gene end by 5 bases; junction bases not matched to a gene: 12. The CDR3 here is CASSIPGQGLVDEQYF. CDR3 sequence (DNA): TGCGCCAGCAGCATACCGGGACAGGGGCTCGTCGACGAGCAGTACTTC.

V gene TRBV7-9 combines with J gene TRBJ1-4, with 7 bases identical to TRBD1. Germline V CDR1 and CDR2: SEHNR, FQNEAQ (reference sequence). J gave up 7 bases and V 3 bases, and 5 bases lay outside the gene matches. The CDR3 has 14 residues. DNA for the CDR3: TGTGCCAGCAGCTTCTACCAGGGGGGTGAAAAACTGTTTTTT. Translation: CASSFYQGGEKLFF. The full variable domain, its missing parts supplied by reference TRBV7-9 and TRBJ1-4, is DTGVSQNPRHKITKRGQNVTFRCDPISEHNRLYWYRQTLGQGPEFLTYFQNEAQLEKSRLLSDRFSAERPKGSFSTLEIQRTEQGDSAMYLCASSFYQGGEKLFFGSGTQLSVL.

This clonotype came up a few times. V is TRBV7-2 and J is TRBJ1-1; no clear D gene. CDR3 length: 14 residues. V was cut by 6 bases and J by 4 bases, with 15 bases left in between. Germline values: CDR1 SGHTA, CDR2 FQGNSA. The CDR3 DNA is TGTGCCAGCAGACCAAGCCCCTTAGGCACTGAAGCTTTCTTT. Its translation is CASRPSPLGTEAFF.

The chain links TRBV6-5 to TRBJ1-3; no reliable D call. Deletions cut 3 bases from V and 0 bases from J, with 9 bases between. The CDR3 has 15 residues. Germline CDR1 MNHEY, CDR2 SVGAGI. CDR3 protein: CASSYSEGSGNTIYF. As DNA, the CDR3 is TGTGCCAGCAGTTATTCAGAGGGCTCTGGAAACACCATATATTTT.

The chain uses TRBV9 and TRBJ2-3; 9 nucleotides line up with TRBD2. Germline CDR1 SGDLS, CDR2 YYNGEE. With V trimmed by 3 bases and J by 5 bases, 10 bases remained unmatched. This CDR3 contains 16 residues. CDR3 loop: CASSAAGGAGGDTQYF. CDR3 coding DNA: TGTGCCAGCAGCGCCGCCGGAGGAGCGGGGGGAGATACGCAGTATTTT.

The gene calls are TRBV4-2 and TRBJ1-5, with D perhaps matching TRBD1 (5 bases). V was clipped by 5 bases and J by 8 bases, with 16 bases between them. The CDR3 covers 14 residues. Germline V gives CDR1 LGHNA, CDR2 YNFKEQ. The CDR3 coding sequence is TGTGCCAGCAGCGAAGGGACCTACCCGAAGCCCCAGCATTTT. It codes for CASSEGTYPKPQHF.

In its sample, this clonotype was seen many times. V usage is TRBV7-2 and J usage is TRBJ2-1; D gene unclear. V shed 6 bases and J shed 3 bases, with 3 bases lying between them. The CDR3 is 11 residues long. Germline assignment: CDR1 SGHTA and CDR2 FQGNSA. The CDR3 loop reads CASSYYNEQFF. In nucleotides, the CDR3 is TGTGCCAGCAGTTACTACAATGAGCAGTTCTTC.

This chain joins TRBV20-1 and TRBJ1-2; no reliable D call. The CDR3 loop spans 14 amino acids. V lost 0 bases and J 1 base, leaving 9 bases between the germline ends. Germline lookup yields CDR1 DFQATT and CDR2 SNEGSKA (reference sequence). CDR3 sequence: CSARDPGVNYGYTF. CDR3 coding DNA: TGCAGTGCTAGAGATCCGGGCGTTAACTATGGCTACACCTTC.

This clonotype was seen ten or more times. This rearrangement joins TRBV5-5 to TRBJ2-1; D not resolved. The germline V gene encodes CDR1 SGHKS and CDR2 YYEKEE (reference sequence). The CDR3 is 15 amino acids. V dropped 0 bases and J dropped 8 bases, with 15 bases sitting between them. In nucleotides, the CDR3 is TGTGCCAGCAGCTTGGGGACCCCCAGGAAGGATGAGCAGTTCTTC. Translation: CASSLGTPRKDEQFF.